Sequencing of this T cell receptor (beta chain) was carried out in a study of cytomegalovirus exposure and HLA in healthy donors. Study observations and caveats: Investigators reported 164 TCR beta chains as tied to cytomegalovirus. While the bulk of TCR sequences proved rare, some public TCRs turned up in many donors. TCR beta sequences numbering around 15,000 were associated with HLA alleles at 0.05 false discovery rate in a later analysis. In a later analysis, TCR beta V- and J-gene trimming showed a link to a missense DCLRE1C variant.

As to this clone: Its matching antigen is unknown.

Looked up from germline, CDR1 is SGDLS and CDR2 is YYNGEE. There are 16 residues in the CDR3. Losses at the gene ends were 3 bases for V and 1 base for J; bases not matched to a gene: 3. Researchers ran the PCR with 60 Vbeta and 13 Jbeta primers. Clones were sequenced by immunoSEQ multiplex PCR, and TCRdb holds only the in-frame ones, with some missing. This sample has 93,000 or so clones, with 84% found just once. This rearrangement joins TRBV9 to TRBJ2-2, with 10 bases lining up with TRBD2. The sequenced sample consisted of PBMCs. This TCR was sampled from a woman under 30 in good health and CMV-seropositive. CDR3 sequence: CASSARTSGNTGELFF. The CDR3 bases are TGTGCCAGCAGCGCACGGACTAGCGGGAACACCGGGGAGCTGTTTTTT.